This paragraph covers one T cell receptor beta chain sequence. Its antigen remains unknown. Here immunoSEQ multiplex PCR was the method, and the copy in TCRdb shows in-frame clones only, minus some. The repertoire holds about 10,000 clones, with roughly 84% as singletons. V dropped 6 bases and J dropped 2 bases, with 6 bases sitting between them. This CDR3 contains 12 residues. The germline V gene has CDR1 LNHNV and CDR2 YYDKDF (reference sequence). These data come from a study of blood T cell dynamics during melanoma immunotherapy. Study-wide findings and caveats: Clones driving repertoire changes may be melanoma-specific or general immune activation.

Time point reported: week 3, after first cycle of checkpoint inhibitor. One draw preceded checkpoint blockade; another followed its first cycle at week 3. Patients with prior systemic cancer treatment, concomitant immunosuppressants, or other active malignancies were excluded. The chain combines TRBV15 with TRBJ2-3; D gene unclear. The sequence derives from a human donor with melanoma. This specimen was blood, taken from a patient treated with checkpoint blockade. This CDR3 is CATRENTDTQYF. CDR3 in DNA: TGTGCCACCAGGGAGAACACAGATACGCAGTATTTT.